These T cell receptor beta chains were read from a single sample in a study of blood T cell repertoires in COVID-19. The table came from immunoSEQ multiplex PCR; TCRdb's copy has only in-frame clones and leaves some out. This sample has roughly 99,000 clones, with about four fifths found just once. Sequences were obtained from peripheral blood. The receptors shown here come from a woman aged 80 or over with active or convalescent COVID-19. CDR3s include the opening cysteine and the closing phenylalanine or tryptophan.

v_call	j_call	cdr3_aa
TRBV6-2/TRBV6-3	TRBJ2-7	CASSYGGGTTYEQYF
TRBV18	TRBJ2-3	CASSSGTRGSDTQYF
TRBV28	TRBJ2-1	CASSLWDSYNEQFF
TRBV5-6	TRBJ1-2	CASRFDVGHSYGYTF
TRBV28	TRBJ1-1	CASSLIGQMNTEAFF
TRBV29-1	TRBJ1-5	CSVLTGTGNQPQHF
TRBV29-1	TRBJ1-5	CSVGGHPDQPQHF
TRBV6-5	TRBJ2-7	CASRGTGRDEQYF
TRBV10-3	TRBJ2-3	CAISGSSRTDTQYF
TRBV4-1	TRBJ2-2	CASSQGTGIDTGELFF
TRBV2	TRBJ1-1	CASRGQVGTEAFF
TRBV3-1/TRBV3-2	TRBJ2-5	CASSQATPGLPKGTQYF
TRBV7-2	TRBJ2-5	CASSFLNWGGDGRETQYF
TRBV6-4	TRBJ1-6	CASARDRGSPLHF
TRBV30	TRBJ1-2	CAWSPYGDYGYTF
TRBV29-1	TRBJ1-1	CSVRDRDRGEAFF
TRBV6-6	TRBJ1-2	CASSYQGRSYGYTF
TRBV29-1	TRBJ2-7	CSVEATGGSYEQYF
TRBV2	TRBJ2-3	CASSDRADTQYF
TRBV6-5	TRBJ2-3	CASRLTGFDTQYF
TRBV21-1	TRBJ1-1	CASSKTPNMNTEAFF
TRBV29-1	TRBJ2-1	CSVKSGTASYNEQFF
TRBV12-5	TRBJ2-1	CASGRGRHPKFNEQFF
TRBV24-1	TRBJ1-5	CATSEGQYSNQPQHF
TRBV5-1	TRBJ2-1	CASSLALWREEGEQFF
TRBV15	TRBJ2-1	CATSSGGSRYNEQFF
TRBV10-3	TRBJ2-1	CAISGLAGVANEQFF
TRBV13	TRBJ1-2	CASTPSYRAAGYTF
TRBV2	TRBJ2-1	CASSIQGALDEQFF
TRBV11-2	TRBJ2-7	CASSLAGTGSYEQYF
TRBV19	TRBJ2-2	CASRVSGSTGELFF
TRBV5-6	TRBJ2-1	CASSLVAGGLSYNEQFF
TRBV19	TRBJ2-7	CASSIGLAYGDEQYF
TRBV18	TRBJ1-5	CASSPSGSNQPQHF
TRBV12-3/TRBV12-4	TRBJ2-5	CASSFGETQYF
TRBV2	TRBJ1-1	CASRGQGTPEAFF
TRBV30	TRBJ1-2	CAWNSGVLGGYTF
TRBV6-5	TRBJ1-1	CASSLHTNTEAFF
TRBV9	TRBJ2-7	CASSVAGDLGGGSYEQYF
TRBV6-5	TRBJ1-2	CASTQIERGGYGYTF
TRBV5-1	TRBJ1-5	CASSPFAGEDQPQHF
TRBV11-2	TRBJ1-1	CASRLYRTGASDTEAFF
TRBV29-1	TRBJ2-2	CSVRTSGRASGGGELFF
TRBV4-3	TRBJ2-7	CASSQGLAEGYEQYF
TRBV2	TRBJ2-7	CASSEALRGGEQYF
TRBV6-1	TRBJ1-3	CASSEPRQSRSGNTIYF
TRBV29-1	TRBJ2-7	CSVEDPGSGRGAEQYF
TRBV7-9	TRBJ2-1	CASSLGLAGERQFF
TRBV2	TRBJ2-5	CASNEGGTGYGETQYF
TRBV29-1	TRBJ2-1	CSVEYSGGNNYNEQFF
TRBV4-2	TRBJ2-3	CASSQGTSGTVGTDTQYF
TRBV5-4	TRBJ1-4	CASSLARGQGATNEKLFF
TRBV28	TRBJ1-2	CAYKRGSYGYTF
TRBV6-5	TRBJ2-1	CASSSPRDSSYNEQFF
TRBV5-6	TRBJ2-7	CASSEPGTGPHEQYF
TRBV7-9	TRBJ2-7	CASSLAPGDYEQYF